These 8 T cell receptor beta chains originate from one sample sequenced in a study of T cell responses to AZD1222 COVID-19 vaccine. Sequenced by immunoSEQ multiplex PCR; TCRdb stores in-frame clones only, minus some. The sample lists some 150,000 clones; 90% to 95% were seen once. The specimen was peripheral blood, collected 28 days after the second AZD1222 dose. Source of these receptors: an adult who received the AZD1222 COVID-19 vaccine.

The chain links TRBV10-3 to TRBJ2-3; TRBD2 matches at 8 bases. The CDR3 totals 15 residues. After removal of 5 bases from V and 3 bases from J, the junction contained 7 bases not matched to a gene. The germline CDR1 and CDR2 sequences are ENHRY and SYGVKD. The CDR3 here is CAISSAGGSTDTQYF. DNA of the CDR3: TGTGCCATCAGTTCTGCGGGAGGTAGTACAGATACGCAGTATTTT.

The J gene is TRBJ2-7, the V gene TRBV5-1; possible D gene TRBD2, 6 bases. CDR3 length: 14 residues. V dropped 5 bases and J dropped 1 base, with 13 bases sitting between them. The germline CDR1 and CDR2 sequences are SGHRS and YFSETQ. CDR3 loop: CASRRVGSSYEQYF. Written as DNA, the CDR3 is TGCGCCAGCAGGCGGGTCGGGAGTTCCTACGAGCAGTACTTC. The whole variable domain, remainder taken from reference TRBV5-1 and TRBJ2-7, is KAGVTQTPRYLIKTRGQQVTLSCSPISGHRSVSWYQQTPGQGLQFLFEYFSETQRNKGNFPGRFSGRQFSNSRSEMNVSTLELGDSALYLCASRRVGSSYEQYFGPGTRLTVT.

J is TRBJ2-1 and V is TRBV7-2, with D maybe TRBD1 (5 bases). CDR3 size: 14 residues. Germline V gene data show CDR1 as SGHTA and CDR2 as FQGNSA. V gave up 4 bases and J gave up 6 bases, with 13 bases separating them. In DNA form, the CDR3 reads TGTGCCAGCAGCTCCAGGGCCACCCTCAATGAGCAGTTCTTC. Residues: CASSSRATLNEQFF.

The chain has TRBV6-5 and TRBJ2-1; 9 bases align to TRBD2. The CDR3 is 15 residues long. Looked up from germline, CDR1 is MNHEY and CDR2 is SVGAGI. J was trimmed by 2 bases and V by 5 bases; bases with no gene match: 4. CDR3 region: CASSQSGGTYNEQFF. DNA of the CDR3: TGTGCCAGCAGTCAAAGCGGGGGGACCTACAATGAGCAGTTCTTC.

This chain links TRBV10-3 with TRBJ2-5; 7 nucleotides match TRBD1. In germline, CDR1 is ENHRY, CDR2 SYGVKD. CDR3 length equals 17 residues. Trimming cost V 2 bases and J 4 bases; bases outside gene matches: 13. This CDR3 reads CAISELGQPKALETQYF. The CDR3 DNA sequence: TGTGCCATCAGTGAGCTGGGACAGCCGAAAGCTTTAGAGACCCAGTACTTC.

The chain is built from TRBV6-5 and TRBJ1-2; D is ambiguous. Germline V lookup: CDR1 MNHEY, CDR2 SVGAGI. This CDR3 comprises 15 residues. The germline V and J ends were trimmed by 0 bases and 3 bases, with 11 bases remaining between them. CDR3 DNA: TGTGCCAGCAGTTACTCGAACGGATGGGACTATGGCTACACCTTC. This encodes CASSYSNGWDYGYTF.

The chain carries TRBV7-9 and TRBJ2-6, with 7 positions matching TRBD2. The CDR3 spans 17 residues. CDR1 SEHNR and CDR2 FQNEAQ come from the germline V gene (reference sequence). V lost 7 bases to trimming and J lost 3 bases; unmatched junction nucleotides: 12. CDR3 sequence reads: CASTSLGREGGANVLTF. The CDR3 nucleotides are TGTGCCAGCACCTCCCTAGGCAGGGAGGGTGGGGCCAACGTCCTGACTTTC.

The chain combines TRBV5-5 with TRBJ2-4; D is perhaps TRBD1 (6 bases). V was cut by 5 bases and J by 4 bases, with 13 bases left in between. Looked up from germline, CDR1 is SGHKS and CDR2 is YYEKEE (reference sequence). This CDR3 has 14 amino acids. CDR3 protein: CASRAGTLKNIQYF. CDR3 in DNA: TGTGCCAGCAGGGCCGGGACATTGAAAAACATTCAGTACTTC.